One and the same sample provided the 6 T cell receptor beta chains below, sequenced in a study of OX40 agonist ivuxolimab in advanced cancers. Produced via immunoSEQ multiplex PCR; TCRdb's table is partial and in-frame only. This sample carries about 89,000 clones, about 92% of them seen once, and the ten largest clones take around 0.28%. Sequencing used CD4+ or CD8+ T cells sorted from blood, obtained in a trial of the OX40 agonist ivuxolimab. Every receptor here comes from an adult with an advanced solid tumor such as melanoma, head and neck, liver or kidney cancer.

This chain connects TRBV11-3 to TRBJ2-2, with D hard to call. Trimming took off 4 bases at V and 6 bases at J, with 9 bases between the two ends. The CDR3 is made up of 13 amino acids. Germline CDR1 SGHNT, CDR2 YENEEA. The chain's CDR3 is CASSSERAGELFF. The CDR3 DNA follows: TGTGCCAGCAGCTCAGAAAGAGCCGGGGAGCTGTTTTTT.

V usage is TRBV7-3 and J usage is TRBJ2-6; tentative D call: TRBD1 (5 bases). Germline V gene sequence: CDR1 SGHTA, CDR2 FQGTGA. The V and J ends lost 6 bases and 6 bases respectively, with 15 bases between them. This CDR3 region has 15 residues. The CDR3 region is CASSSGNPEANVLTF. The CDR3 DNA is TGTGCCAGCAGTTCAGGGAACCCTGAGGCCAACGTCCTGACTTTC.

CDR3 sequence: CAWSTYNEQFF. The CDR3 DNA sequence: TGTGCCTGGAGCACATACAATGAGCAGTTCTTC. J is TRBJ2-1 and V is TRBV30; D is undetermined. The CDR3 contains 11 residues. Trimming pared 3 bases from V and 4 bases from J, leaving 4 bases between. Germline V gene lookup returns CDR1 GTSNPN and CDR2 SVGIG (reference sequence).

CDR3 region: CASRRQPPTNEKLFF. CDR3 DNA sequence: TGTGCCAGCAGACGACAGCCCCCAACTAATGAAAAACTGTTTTTT. The chain uses TRBV6-6 and TRBJ1-4; a possible D gene is TRBD1 (5 bases). V lost 6 bases to trimming and J lost 0 bases, with 11 bases between them. From germline, CDR1 is MNHNY and CDR2 SVGAGI (reference sequence). There are 15 residues in the CDR3.

The genes are TRBV4-2 and TRBJ2-3, with 8 bases fitting TRBD2. V lost 2 bases, J lost 5 bases, and 9 bases stayed unmatched. Germline V lookup: CDR1 LGHNA, CDR2 YNFKEQ. This CDR3 region has 16 residues. The CDR3 here is CASSQRSGVDGDTQYF. DNA of the CDR3: TGTGCCAGCAGCCAACGTAGCGGGGTTGACGGAGATACGCAGTATTTT.

The chain has TRBV30 and TRBJ1-6, with D maybe TRBD1 (5 bases). This CDR3 spans 14 amino acids. Between the trimmed V and J ends, which lost 8 bases and 6 bases, there was a span of 17 bases. Germline values: CDR1 GTSNPN, CDR2 SVGIG (reference sequence). The chain's CDR3 is CAENGGVGNSPLHF. For the CDR3, the DNA is TGTGCCGAAAACGGGGGTGTAGGTAATTCACCCCTCCACTTT.